The 29 T cell receptor beta chains presented below share a single source sample, sequenced in a study of cytomegalovirus exposure and HLA in healthy donors (dated by TCRdb to between 2016 and 2019). Libraries were made using the immunoSEQ multiplex PCR assay. A mixture of 60 forward primers for TCR Vbeta segments and 13 reverse primers for TCR Jbeta segments was used in the multiplex PCR. Imported from immuneACCESS, the table was reduced by TCRdb to in-frame sequences with V and J called. These copies leave out some clones; in studies compared against another copy, an unresolved V gene accounts for under half, and the cause of the remainder is not known. In all, the sample holds fewer than 150,000 clones, and approximately 85% of those were seen once. The leading ten clones occupy roughly 6.7% of the sample. Sequences were obtained from PBMCs. The receptors stem from a woman in her twenties or thirties in good health and CMV-seropositive.

This clone was seen only a few times. The chain carries TRBV6-1 and TRBJ1-2, with D tentatively TRBD1 (5 bases). V was clipped by 3 bases and J by 4 bases, with 9 bases between them. CDR1 is MNHNS and CDR2 is SASEGT in the germline V gene. The CDR3 runs 13 residues. The CDR3 DNA reads TGTGCCAGCAGTGACAGGGTGAGCTATGGCTACACCTTC. Its protein product is CASSDRVSYGYTF.

The rearrangement links TRBV18 to TRBJ2-3; D possibly corresponds to TRBD2 (5 bases). Germline CDR1 and CDR2: KGHSH and LQKENI. CDR3 size: 16 residues. The ends were cut back, 1 base at V and 1 base at J, with 12 bases in the middle. CDR3 in amino acids: CASSPLPTSRTDTQYF. The CDR3 DNA reads TGTGCCAGCTCACCACTGCCCACTAGTCGCACAGATACGCAGTATTTT.

J is TRBJ1-1 and V is TRBV5-1; D might be TRBD1 (5 bases). Trimming cost V 4 bases and J 1 base, with 8 bases left between them. CDR3 length: 13 amino acids. The germline V gene encodes CDR1 SGHRS and CDR2 YFSETQ. DNA for the CDR3: TGCGCCAGCAGCACAGGACCGAACACTGAAGCTTTCTTT. Translated: CASSTGPNTEAFF.

V is TRBV5-6 and J is TRBJ2-2; no clear D. The CDR3 totals 12 residues. Trimming removed 0 bases at V and 6 bases at J, with 3 bases between. CDR1 and CDR2 from the germline V gene are SGHDT and YYEEEE. CDR3 DNA sequence: TGTGCCAGCAGCTTGGTATCCGGGGAGCTGTTTTTT. Translation gives CASSLVSGELFF. Supplemented by reference TRBV5-6 and TRBJ2-2, the full variable domain reads DAGVTQSPTHLIKTRGQQVTLRCSPKSGHDTVSWYQQALGQGPQFIFQYYEEEERQRGNFPDRFSGHQFPNYSSELNVNALLLGDSALYLCASSLVSGELFFGEGSRLTVL.

The rearrangement uses TRBV9 and TRBJ1-4, with D perhaps TRBD1 (6 bases). Germline V gene lookup returns CDR1 SGDLS and CDR2 YYNGEE. V lost 6 bases, J lost 5 bases, and 14 bases lay in between. The CDR3 is 14 amino acids. CDR3 region: CASTIPGQNEKLFF. The DNA of the CDR3 is TGTGCCAGCACCATACCCGGACAGAATGAAAAACTGTTTTTT.

The chain joins TRBV5-4 to TRBJ1-2; 7 bases align to TRBD1. This CDR3 spans 16 amino acids. The ends lost 0 bases at V and 5 bases at J; junction bases unmatched: 10. CDR1 is SGHNT and CDR2 is YYREEE in the germline V gene (reference sequence). Here the CDR3 reads CASSLELAGGSYGYTF. In DNA, the CDR3 is TGTGCCAGCAGCTTGGAGTTGGCAGGGGGATCGTATGGCTACACCTTC. Based on the CDR3 plus reference TRBV5-4 and TRBJ1-2, the full variable domain is ETGVTQSPTHLIKTRGQQVTLRCSSQSGHNTVSWYQQALGQGPQFIFQYYREEENGRGNFPPRFSGLQFPNYSSELNVNALELDDSALYLCASSLELAGGSYGYTFGSGTRLTVV.

The rearrangement joins TRBV27 to TRBJ1-4, with a weak D call TRBD1 (5 bases). This CDR3 is 15 amino acids long. Germline-derived CDR1 and CDR2 are MNHEY and SMNVEV (reference sequence). The germline V and J ends were trimmed by 2 bases and 5 bases, with 12 bases remaining between them. The CDR3 region has the DNA TGTGCCAGCAGTTTAATGGCAGGGCTAAATGAAAAACTGTTTTTT. This encodes CASSLMAGLNEKLFF.

V and J are TRBV27 and TRBJ1-1; D not resolved. The V and J ends lost 2 bases and 0 bases respectively, with 10 bases between them. Germline V gene data show CDR1 as MNHEY and CDR2 as SMNVEV (reference sequence). CDR3 size: 15 residues. CDR3 in DNA: TGTGCCAGCAGTTTAGCTCCAGGTTTGAACACTGAAGCTTTCTTT. Translation: CASSLAPGLNTEAFF.

The chain couples TRBV30 to TRBJ1-2; D perhaps matches TRBD1 (6 bases). The V and J ends lost 1 base and 4 bases respectively, with 19 bases between them. The CDR3 length is 16 residues. The germline V gene has CDR1 GTSNPN and CDR2 SVGIG (reference sequence). CDR3 bases: TGTGCCTGGAGTGACCACCGGGGGGCGAGGGGCTATGGCTACACCTTC. Translating it yields CAWSDHRGARGYGYTF. Full variable domain (missing parts from reference TRBV30 and TRBJ1-2): SQTIHQWPATLVQPVGSPLSLECTVEGTSNPNLYWYRQAAGRGLQLLFYSVGIGQISSEVPQNLSASRPQDRQFILSSKKLLLSDSGFYLCAWSDHRGARGYGYTFGSGTRLTVV.

The genes are TRBV4-1 and TRBJ1-5; 7 bases map to TRBD1. Germline V gene lookup returns CDR1 MGHRA and CDR2 YSYEKL. CDR3 length equals 15 residues. V lost 0 bases to trimming and J lost 6 bases; unmatched junction nucleotides: 5. The CDR3 region is CASSQDNQGVQPQHF. The DNA for the CDR3 is TGCGCCAGCAGCCAAGATAATCAGGGGGTTCAGCCCCAGCATTTT.

The CDR3, as DNA: TGTGCCACCAGTCCCGGGTCCATAAGCAATCAGCCCCAGCATTTT. It translates to CATSPGSISNQPQHF. The gene calls are TRBV15 and TRBJ1-5; D unresolved. This CDR3 has 15 residues. Deletions cut 6 bases from V and 1 base from J, with 13 bases between. Germline V lookup: CDR1 LNHNV, CDR2 YYDKDF (reference sequence).

The table lists this clone with a few counts. The rearrangement links TRBV6-1 to TRBJ1-2; possible D gene TRBD1, 5 bases. The CDR3 is made up of 13 amino acids. Germline V gene data show CDR1 as MNHNS and CDR2 as SASEGT. Trimming removed 1 base from V and 5 bases from J, with 8 bases in between. The CDR3 DNA reads TGTGCCAGCAGTGAAGTGGGGGGGTATGGCTACACCTTC. This codes for CASSEVGGYGYTF.

J is TRBJ2-1 and V is TRBV5-1, with D perhaps matching TRBD2 (6 bases). The CDR3 is made up of 13 amino acids. The germline gives CDR1 SGHRS, CDR2 YFSETQ. V was cut by 5 bases and J by 4 bases, with 10 bases left in between. CDR3 in DNA: TGCGCCAGCAGGGCTAGCGAGTACAATGAGCAGTTCTTC. It encodes CASRASEYNEQFF.

V gene TRBV7-9 combines with J gene TRBJ1-3; D is unresolved. The V end lost 4 bases, the J end lost 1 base, and 5 bases lay between the germline ends. Germline V gene data show CDR1 as SEHNR and CDR2 as FQNEAQ (reference sequence). The CDR3 loop spans 13 amino acids. CDR3 DNA: TGTGCCAGCAGCTCTCAGTCTGGAAACACCATATATTTT. Its protein product is CASSSQSGNTIYF.

The rearrangement links TRBV7-2 to TRBJ2-7; tentatively, D is TRBD2 (6 bases). V lost 0 bases to trimming and J lost 3 bases, with 24 bases between them. This CDR3 contains 19 residues. The germline CDR1 and CDR2 sequences are SGHTA and FQGNSA. CDR3 protein: CASSLAPPIRGSPSYEQYF. CDR3 nucleotide sequence: TGTGCCAGCAGCTTAGCGCCCCCTATACGGGGGAGCCCGAGCTACGAGCAGTACTTC.

This clone has only a few counts. V and J are TRBV21-1 and TRBJ1-2. TRBV21-1 is recorded as a pseudogene. CDR3 size: 15 residues. The CDR3 coding sequence is TGTGCCAGCAGCAATGGAAAAGCCGGACTTTATGGCTACACCTTC. Translation gives CASSNGKAGLYGYTF.

The V and J genes are TRBV29-1 and TRBJ2-1; TRBD1 might be the D (6 bases). Looked up from germline, CDR1 is SQVTM and CDR2 is ANQGSEA. The CDR3 has 13 amino acids. Trimming cost V 8 bases and J 3 bases, with 14 bases left between them. This CDR3 is CSTGQLLYNEQFF. In DNA form, the CDR3 reads TGCAGCACCGGACAGCTTCTCTACAATGAGCAGTTCTTC.

The rearrangement uses TRBV5-1 and TRBJ2-5, with a weak D call TRBD1 (5 bases). This CDR3 contains 12 residues. V lost 0 bases and J 5 bases, leaving 5 bases between the germline ends. Germline assignment: CDR1 SGHRS and CDR2 YFSETQ. CDR3 amino acids: CASSLEGETQYF. DNA for the CDR3: TGCGCCAGCAGCTTGGAGGGGGAGACCCAGTACTTC.

The chain couples TRBV11-2 to TRBJ1-1; TRBD1 is a possible D gene (6 bases). Trimming shortened V by 4 bases and J by 3 bases, and 15 bases separated the two germline ends. Looked up from germline, CDR1 is SGHAT and CDR2 is FQNNGV. CDR3 length: 15 residues. The CDR3 nucleotides read TGTGCCAGCAGCTGGAACGGACAGTGGGACACTGAAGCTTTCTTT. Its translation is CASSWNGQWDTEAFF.

The rearrangement links TRBV7-3 to TRBJ2-3; a possible D gene is TRBD1 (5 bases). Germline CDR1 SGHTA, CDR2 FQGTGA. Trimming cost V 5 bases and J 6 bases, with 12 bases left between them. CDR3 size: 13 residues. CDR3 in amino acids: CASSIGVDDTQYF. The CDR3 DNA is TGTGCCAGCAGCATAGGGGTAGACGATACGCAGTATTTT.

Only one count was recorded for this clone. The chain employs TRBV19 and TRBJ2-2; 7 bases line up with TRBD2. J gave up 4 bases and V 0 bases, and 2 bases lay outside the gene matches. The CDR3 sequence is 15 residues long. CDR1 is LNHDA, CDR2 SQIVND, per germline (reference sequence). CDR3 amino acids: CASSIEGGVTGELFF. CDR3 DNA: TGTGCCAGTAGTATAGAGGGGGGGGTCACCGGGGAGCTGTTTTTT.

This chain links TRBV5-1 with TRBJ1-2; no clear D gene. The CDR3 contains 15 residues. The V end was cut by 6 bases, the J end by 4 bases, with 19 bases between. Germline-derived CDR1 and CDR2 are SGHRS and YFSETQ. Here the CDR3 reads CASTRLEDGFYGYTF. The CDR3 nucleotides are TGCGCCAGCACCCGCTTGGAGGACGGGTTCTATGGCTACACCTTC. The variable domain in full, with the rest retrieved from reference TRBV5-1 and TRBJ1-2, is KAGVTQTPRYLIKTRGQQVTLSCSPISGHRSVSWYQQTPGQGLQFLFEYFSETQRNKGNFPGRFSGRQFSNSRSEMNVSTLELGDSALYLCASTRLEDGFYGYTFGSGTRLTVV.

This chain uses TRBV11-2 with TRBJ2-7; D unclear. With 4 bases removed from V and 2 bases from J, the gap between germline ends came to 12 bases. Germline V gives CDR1 SGHAT, CDR2 FQNNGV. The length of the CDR3 is 14 residues. CDR3 DNA: TGTGCCAGCAGCTCCGCGCTTGGGCCCTACGAGCAGTACTTC. Its translation is CASSSALGPYEQYF.

There are a few counts of this clone. The germline gene is not matched at one end of the junction; a read error may be the cause. V gene TRBV7-7 combines with J gene TRBJ1-1; D is unresolved. The germline gives CDR1 SSHAT, CDR2 FNYEAQ (reference sequence). The CDR3 has 13 residues. CDR3: CASSVSGNTEAFF. The CDR3 nucleotides read TGTGCTAGCAGCGTTTCAGGGAACACTGAAGCTTTCTTT.

This chain joins TRBV5-8 and TRBJ1-2; D possibly corresponds to TRBD1 (5 bases). The CDR3 has 14 residues. Deletions cut 2 bases from V and 4 bases from J, with 12 bases between. Germline assignment: CDR1 SGHTS and CDR2 YDEGEE. CDR3 sequence: CASSFSRGGYGYTF. CDR3 DNA sequence: TGTGCCAGCAGCTTCAGCCGGGGGGGCTATGGCTACACCTTC.

The chain has TRBV30 and TRBJ2-3, with D perhaps TRBD2 (5 bases). From germline, CDR1 is GTSNPN and CDR2 SVGIG (reference sequence). The CDR3 length is 15 residues. V lost 0 bases and J lost 0, with 10 bases in between. In DNA, the CDR3 is TGTGCCTGGAGTGTTGCAGCGGTTAGCACAGATACGCAGTATTTT. Translated, it gives CAWSVAAVSTDTQYF.

This chain joins TRBV9 and TRBJ2-1, with 9 bases aligning to TRBD2. This CDR3 region has 15 residues. Germline CDR1 reads SGDLS; CDR2 reads YYNGEE. With V trimmed by 0 bases and J by 8 bases, 6 bases remained unmatched. Here the CDR3 DNA reads TGTGCCAGCAGCGTAGCAGCGGGAGGAGGCGATGAGCAGTTCTTC. This gives the protein CASSVAAGGGDEQFF. Complete variable domain (other parts from reference TRBV9 and TRBJ2-1): DSGVTQTPKHLITATGQRVTLRCSPRSGDLSVYWYQQSLDQGLQFLIQYYNGEERAKGNILERFSAQQFPDLHSELNLSSLELGDSALYFCASSVAAGGGDEQFFGPGTRLTVL.

The V call is TRBV4-1, the J call TRBJ1-2; possibly TRBD1 for D (5 bases). Trimming cost V 8 bases and J 0 bases, with 19 bases left between them. CDR1 MGHRA and CDR2 YSYEKL come from the germline V gene. This CDR3 region has 16 residues. The CDR3 sequence: CASGGFRQTTNYGYTF. The CDR3 coding sequence is TGCGCCAGCGGGGGGTTCCGACAGACAACTAACTATGGCTACACCTTC.

The genes are TRBV9 and TRBJ2-3; a possible D gene is TRBD1 (5 bases). This CDR3 is built from 14 residues. Germline lookup yields CDR1 SGDLS and CDR2 YYNGEE. V was pared by 3 bases and J by 6 bases, with 14 bases between. As DNA, the CDR3 is TGTGCCAGCAGCGCCTACTTAGGGGCTGATACGCAGTATTTT. This sequence encodes CASSAYLGADTQYF.